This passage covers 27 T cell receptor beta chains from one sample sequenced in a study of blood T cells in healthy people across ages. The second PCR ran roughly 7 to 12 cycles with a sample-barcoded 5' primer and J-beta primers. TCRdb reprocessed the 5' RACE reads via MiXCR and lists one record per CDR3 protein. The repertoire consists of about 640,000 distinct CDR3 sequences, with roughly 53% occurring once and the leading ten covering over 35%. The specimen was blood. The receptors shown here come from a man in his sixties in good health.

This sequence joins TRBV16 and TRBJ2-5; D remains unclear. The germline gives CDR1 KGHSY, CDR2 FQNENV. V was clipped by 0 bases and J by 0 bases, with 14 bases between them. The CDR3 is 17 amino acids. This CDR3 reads CASSQSGRARYQETQYF. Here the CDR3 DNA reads TGTGCCAGCAGCCAATCCGGCCGGGCTAGGTACCAAGAGACCCAGTACTTC.

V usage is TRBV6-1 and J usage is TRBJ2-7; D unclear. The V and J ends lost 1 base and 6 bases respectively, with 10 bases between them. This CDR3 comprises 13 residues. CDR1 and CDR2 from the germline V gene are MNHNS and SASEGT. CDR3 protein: CASSEGRAGEQYF. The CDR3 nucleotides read TGTGCCAGCAGTGAAGGTAGGGCAGGCGAGCAGTACTTC.

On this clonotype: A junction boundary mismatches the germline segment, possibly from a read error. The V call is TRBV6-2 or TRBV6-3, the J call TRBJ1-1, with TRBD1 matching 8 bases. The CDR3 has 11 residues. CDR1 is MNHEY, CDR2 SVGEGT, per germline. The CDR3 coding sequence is TGTGCCGGCAGTCAGGGGGCGGAAGCTTTCTTT. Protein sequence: CAGSQGAEAFF.

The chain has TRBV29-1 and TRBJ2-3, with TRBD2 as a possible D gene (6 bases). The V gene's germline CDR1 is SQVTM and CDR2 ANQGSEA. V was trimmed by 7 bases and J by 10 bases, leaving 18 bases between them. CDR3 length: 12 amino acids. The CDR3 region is CSARTGGMAQYF. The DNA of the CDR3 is TGCAGCGCTCGGACTGGCGGGATGGCGCAGTATTTT.

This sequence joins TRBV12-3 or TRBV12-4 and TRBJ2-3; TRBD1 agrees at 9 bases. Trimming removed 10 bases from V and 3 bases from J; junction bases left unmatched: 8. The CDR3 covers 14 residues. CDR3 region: CATSRDRATDTQYF. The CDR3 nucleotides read TGTGCCACCTCCAGGGACAGGGCAACAGATACGCAGTATTTT.

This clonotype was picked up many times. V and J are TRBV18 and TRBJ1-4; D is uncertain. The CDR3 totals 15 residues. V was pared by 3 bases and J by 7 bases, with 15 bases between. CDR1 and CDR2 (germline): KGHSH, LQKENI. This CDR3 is CASSPSAGVGEKLFF. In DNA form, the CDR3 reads TGTGCCAGCTCACCTTCGGCAGGAGTAGGTGAAAAACTGTTTTTT. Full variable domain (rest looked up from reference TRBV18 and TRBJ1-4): NAGVMQNPRHLVRRRGQEARLRCSPMKGHSHVYWYRQLPEEGLKFMVYLQKENIIDESGMPKERFSAEFPKEGPSILRIQQVVRGDSAAYFCASSPSAGVGEKLFFGSGTQLSVL.

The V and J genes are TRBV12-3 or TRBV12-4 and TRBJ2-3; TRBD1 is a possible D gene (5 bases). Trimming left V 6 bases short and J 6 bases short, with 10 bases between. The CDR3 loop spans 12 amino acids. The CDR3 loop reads CASSRVGDTQYF. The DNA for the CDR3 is TGTGCCAGCAGCAGGGTGGGGGATACGCAGTATTTT.

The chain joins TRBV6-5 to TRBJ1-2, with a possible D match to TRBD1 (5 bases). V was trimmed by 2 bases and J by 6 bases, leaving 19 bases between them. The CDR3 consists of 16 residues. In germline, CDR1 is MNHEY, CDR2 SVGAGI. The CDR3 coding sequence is TGTGCCAGCAGTTACGCCGGGGGACTGGTAGACGATGGCTACACCTTC. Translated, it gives CASSYAGGLVDDGYTF.

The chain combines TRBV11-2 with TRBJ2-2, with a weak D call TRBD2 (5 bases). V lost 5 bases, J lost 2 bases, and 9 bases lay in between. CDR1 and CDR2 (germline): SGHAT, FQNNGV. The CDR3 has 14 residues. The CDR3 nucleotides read TGTGCCAGCAGCCCCGGGGTTAACACCGGGGAGCTGTTTTTT. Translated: CASSPGVNTGELFF.

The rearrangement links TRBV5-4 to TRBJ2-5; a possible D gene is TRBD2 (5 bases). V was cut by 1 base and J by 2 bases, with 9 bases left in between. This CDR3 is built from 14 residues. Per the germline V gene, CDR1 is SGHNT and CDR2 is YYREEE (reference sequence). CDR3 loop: CASSLFTRQETQYF. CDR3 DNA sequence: TGTGCCAGCAGCTTGTTCACTAGACAAGAGACCCAGTACTTC.

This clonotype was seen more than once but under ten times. CDR3 DNA sequence: TGTGCCAGCACCGCGGCCTCCACTAACTACGAGCAGTACTTC. Its protein is CASTAASTNYEQYF. This chain connects TRBV5-5 to TRBJ2-7; D is uncertain. From germline, CDR1 is SGHKS and CDR2 YYEKEE (reference sequence). Trimming shortened V by 6 bases and J by 3 bases, and 16 bases separated the two germline ends. This CDR3 spans 14 amino acids.

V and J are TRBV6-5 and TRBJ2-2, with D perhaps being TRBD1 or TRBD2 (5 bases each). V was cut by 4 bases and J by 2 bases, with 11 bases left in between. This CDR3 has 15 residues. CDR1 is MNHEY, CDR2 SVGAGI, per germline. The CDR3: CASSSRGQNTGELFF. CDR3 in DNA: TGTGCCAGCAGTTCCCGGGGCCAAAACACCGGGGAGCTGTTTTTT.

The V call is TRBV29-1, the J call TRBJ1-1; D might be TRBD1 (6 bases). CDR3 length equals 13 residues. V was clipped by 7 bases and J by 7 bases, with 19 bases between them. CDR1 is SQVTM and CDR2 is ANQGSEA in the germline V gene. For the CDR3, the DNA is TGCAGCGCCGGTAGGACAGCGAGCGATGAAGCTTTCTTT. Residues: CSAGRTASDEAFF.

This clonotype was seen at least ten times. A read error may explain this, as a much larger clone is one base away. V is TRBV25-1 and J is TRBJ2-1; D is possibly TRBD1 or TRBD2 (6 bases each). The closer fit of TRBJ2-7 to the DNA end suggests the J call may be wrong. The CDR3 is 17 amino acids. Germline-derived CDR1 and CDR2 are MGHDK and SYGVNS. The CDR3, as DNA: TGTGCCAGCAGTGAATATAGACGGGGGCCCCTTTACAATGAGCAGTACTTC. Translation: CASSEYRRGPLYNEQYF.

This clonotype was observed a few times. In DNA form, the CDR3 reads TGCAGCGCAGCCAGACAGGGGGCGTCCCCAGAGACCCAGTACTTC. This gives the protein CSAARQGASPETQYF. The rearrangement links TRBV29-1 to TRBJ2-5, with 10 bases fitting TRBD1. The V and J ends lost 7 bases and 4 bases, in that order; junction bases with no gene match: 12. Germline V gives CDR1 SQVTM, CDR2 ANQGSEA. The CDR3 is 15 amino acids.

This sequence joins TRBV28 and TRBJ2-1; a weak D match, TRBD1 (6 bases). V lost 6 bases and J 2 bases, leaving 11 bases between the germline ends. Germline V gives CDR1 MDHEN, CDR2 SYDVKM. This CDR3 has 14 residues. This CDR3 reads CASRAAGAYNEQFF. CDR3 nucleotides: TGTGCCAGCAGGGCGGCAGGGGCCTACAATGAGCAGTTCTTC.

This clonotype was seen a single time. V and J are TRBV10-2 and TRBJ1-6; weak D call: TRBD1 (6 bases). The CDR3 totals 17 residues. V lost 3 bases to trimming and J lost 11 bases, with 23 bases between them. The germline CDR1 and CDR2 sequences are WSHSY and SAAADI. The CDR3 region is CASSDFVRGPQGTPLHF. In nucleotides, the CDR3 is TGCGCCAGCAGTGACTTTGTCAGGGGACCCCAAGGGACACCCCTCCACTTT.

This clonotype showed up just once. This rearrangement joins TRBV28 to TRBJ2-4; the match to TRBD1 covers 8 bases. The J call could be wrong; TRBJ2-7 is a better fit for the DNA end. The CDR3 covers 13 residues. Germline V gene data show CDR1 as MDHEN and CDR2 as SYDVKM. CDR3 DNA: TGTGCCAGCATCGGGACAGGAAAATACGAGCAGTACTTC. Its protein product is CASIGTGKYEQYF.

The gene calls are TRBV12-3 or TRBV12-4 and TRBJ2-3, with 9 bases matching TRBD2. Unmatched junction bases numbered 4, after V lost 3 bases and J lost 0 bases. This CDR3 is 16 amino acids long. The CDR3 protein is CASSLGSGGSTDTQYF. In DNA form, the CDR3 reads TGTGCCAGCAGTTTGGGTAGCGGGGGCAGCACAGATACGCAGTATTTT.

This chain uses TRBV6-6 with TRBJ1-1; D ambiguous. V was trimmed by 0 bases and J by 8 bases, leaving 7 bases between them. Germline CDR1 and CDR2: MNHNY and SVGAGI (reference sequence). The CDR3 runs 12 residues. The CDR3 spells CASSYSLGEAFF. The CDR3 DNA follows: TGTGCCAGCAGTTACTCCCTTGGGGAAGCTTTCTTT.

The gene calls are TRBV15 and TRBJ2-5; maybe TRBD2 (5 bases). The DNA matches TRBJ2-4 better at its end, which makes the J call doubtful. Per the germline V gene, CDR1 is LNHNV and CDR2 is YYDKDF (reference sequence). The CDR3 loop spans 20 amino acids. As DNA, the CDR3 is TGTGCCACCAGCAGAGTTGGAAGGGTTGACTCCGCGGGCACCAAAAACATTCAGTACTTC. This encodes CATSRVGRVDSAGTKNIQYF.

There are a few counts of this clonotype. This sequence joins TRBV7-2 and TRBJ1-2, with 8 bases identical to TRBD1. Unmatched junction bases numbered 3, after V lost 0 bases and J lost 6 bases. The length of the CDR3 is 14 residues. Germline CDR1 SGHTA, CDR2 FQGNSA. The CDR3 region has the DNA TGTGCCAGCAGCTTAGCCCACAGGGGGAATGGCTACACCTTC. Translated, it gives CASSLAHRGNGYTF.

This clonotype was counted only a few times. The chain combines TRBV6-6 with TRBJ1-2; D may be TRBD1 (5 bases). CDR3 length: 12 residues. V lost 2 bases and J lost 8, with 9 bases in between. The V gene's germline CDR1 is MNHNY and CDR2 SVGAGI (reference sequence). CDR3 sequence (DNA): TGTGCCAGCAGTTACGCAGGGAACGGCTACACCTTC. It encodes CASSYAGNGYTF.

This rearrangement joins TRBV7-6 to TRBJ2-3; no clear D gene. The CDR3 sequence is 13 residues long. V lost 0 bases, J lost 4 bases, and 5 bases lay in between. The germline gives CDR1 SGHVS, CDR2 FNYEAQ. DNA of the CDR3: TGTGCCAGCAGCTTAGCTACGCCAGATACGCAGTATTTT. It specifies CASSLATPDTQYF.

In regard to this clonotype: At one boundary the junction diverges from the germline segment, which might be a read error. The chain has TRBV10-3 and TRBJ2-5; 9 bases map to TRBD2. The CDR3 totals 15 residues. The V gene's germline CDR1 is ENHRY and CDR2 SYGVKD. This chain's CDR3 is CAISEGGGAQGTQYF. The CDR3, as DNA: TGTGCCATCAGTGAGGGCGGGGGGGCCCAAGGGACCCAGTACTTC.

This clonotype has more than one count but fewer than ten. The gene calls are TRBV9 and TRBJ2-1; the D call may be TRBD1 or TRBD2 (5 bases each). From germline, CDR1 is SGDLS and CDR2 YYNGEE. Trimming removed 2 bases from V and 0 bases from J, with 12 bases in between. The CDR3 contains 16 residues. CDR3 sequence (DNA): TGTGCCAGCAGCGTTAGAGGGGACCTCTCCTACAATGAGCAGTTCTTC. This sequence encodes CASSVRGDLSYNEQFF.

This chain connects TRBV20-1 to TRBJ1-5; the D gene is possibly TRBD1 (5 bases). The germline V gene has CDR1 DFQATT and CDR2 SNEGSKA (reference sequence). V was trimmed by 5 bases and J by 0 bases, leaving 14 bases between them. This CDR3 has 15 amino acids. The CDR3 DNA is TGCAGTGCTCTTGACAGACCCGTTAGCAATCAGCCCCAGCATTTT. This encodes CSALDRPVSNQPQHF.